This T cell receptor (beta chain) was identified in a study of T-cell memory formation after mild COVID-19. Study results and caveats: The CD4+ clones that contracted clustered mainly within CM and EM, and the CD8+ clones concentrated in EMRA.

This CDR3 has 15 amino acids. CDR1 is SQVTM, CDR2 ANQGSEA, per germline. This clonotype was detected a few times. No antigen is known for it. Mismatch with germline at one junction end may stem from a read error. One entry per CDR3 protein results from TCRdb running MiXCR on the 5' RACE reads. Altogether approximately 390,000 distinct CDR3 sequences are present, 15% to 20% being singletons, with the ten largest covering around a fifth. The source material was PBMCs or a T cell subset sorted from them (not recorded which). The TCR comes from a man between 18 and 29 years old who had mild COVID-19 (a few samples of this study predate the infection). Cell type and time point are not known. The chain employs TRBV29-1 and TRBJ2-1; 8 bases fit TRBD1. The CDR3 DNA reads as TGCAGCGTTGATCTCGGACAGGGTTCCTACAATGACCAGTTCTTC. Translation gives CSVDLGQGSYNDQFF.